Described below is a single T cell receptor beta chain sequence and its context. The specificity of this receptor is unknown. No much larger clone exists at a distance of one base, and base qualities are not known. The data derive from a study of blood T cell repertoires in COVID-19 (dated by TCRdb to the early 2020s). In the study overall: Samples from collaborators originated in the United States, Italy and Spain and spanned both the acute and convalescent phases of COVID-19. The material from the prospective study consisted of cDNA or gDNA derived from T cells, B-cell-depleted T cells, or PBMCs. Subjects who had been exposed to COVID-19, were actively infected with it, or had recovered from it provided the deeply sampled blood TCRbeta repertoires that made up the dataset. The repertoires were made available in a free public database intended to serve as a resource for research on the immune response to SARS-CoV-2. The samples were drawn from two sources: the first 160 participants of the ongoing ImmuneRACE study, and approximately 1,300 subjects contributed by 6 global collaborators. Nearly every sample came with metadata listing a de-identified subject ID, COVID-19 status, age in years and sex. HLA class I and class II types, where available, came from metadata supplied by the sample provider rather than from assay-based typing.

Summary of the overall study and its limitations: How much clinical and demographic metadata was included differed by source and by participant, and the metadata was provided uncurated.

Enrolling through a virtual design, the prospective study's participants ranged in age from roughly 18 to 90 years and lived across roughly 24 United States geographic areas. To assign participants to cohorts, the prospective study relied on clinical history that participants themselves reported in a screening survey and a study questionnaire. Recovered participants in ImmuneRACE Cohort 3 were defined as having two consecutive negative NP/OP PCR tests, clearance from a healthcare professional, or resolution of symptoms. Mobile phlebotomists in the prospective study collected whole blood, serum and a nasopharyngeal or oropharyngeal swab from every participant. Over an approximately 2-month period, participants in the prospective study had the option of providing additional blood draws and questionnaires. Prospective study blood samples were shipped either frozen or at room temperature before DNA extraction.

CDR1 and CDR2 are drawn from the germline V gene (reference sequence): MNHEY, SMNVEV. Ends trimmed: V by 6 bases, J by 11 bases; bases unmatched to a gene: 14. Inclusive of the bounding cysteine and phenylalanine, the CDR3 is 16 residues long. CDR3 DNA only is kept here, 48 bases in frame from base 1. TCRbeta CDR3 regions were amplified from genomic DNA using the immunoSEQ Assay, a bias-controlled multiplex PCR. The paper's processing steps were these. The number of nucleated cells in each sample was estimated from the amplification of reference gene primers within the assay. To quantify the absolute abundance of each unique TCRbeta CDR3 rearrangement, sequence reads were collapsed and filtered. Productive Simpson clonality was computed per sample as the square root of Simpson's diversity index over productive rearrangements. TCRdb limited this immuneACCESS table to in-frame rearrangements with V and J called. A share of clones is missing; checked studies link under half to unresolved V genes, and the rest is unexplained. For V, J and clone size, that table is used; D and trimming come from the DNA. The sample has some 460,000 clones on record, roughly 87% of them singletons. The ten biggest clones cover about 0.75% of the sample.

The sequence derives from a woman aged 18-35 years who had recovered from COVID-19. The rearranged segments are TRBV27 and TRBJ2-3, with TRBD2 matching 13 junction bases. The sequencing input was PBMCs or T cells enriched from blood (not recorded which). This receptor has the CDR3 CASSLTSGGEFRRQYF. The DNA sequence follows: TGTGCCAGCAGCCTCACTAGCGGGGGGGAATTCCGAAGGCAGTATTTT.